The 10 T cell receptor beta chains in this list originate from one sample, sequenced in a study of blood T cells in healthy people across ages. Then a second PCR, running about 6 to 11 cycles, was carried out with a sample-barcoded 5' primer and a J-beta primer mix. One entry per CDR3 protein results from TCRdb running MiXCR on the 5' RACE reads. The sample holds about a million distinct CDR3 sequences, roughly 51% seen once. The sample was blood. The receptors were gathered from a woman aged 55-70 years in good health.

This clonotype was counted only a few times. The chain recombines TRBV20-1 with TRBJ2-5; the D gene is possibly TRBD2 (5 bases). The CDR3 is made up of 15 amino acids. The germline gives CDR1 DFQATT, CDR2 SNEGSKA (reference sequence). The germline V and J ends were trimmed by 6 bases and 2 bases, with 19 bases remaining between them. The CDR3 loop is CSASGGDGKQETQYF. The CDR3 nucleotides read TGCAGTGCCAGCGGAGGAGACGGAAAGCAAGAGACCCAGTACTTC.

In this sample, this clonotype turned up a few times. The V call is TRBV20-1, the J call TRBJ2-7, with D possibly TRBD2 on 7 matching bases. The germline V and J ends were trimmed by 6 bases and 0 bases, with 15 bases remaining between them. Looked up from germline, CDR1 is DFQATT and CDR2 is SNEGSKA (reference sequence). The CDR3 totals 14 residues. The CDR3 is CSAKGGGHSYEQYF. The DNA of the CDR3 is TGCAGTGCAAAGGGGGGGGGGCACTCCTACGAGCAGTACTTC.

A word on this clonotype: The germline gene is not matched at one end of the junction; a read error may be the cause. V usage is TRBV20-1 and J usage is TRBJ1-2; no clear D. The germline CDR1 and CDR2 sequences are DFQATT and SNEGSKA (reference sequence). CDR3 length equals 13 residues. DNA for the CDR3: TGCAGCGCTATTTTGGATTCTAACTATGGCTACACCTTC. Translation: CSAILDSNYGYTF.

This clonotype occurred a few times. Written as DNA, the CDR3 is TGTGCCAGCAGTGCGGGGTTAAACATTCAGTACTTC. Residues: CASSAGLNIQYF. The V gene is TRBV28, the J gene TRBJ2-4, with a possible D match to TRBD2 (6 bases). Looked up from germline, CDR1 is MDHEN and CDR2 is SYDVKM. V lost 5 bases and J 6 bases, leaving 8 bases between the germline ends. CDR3 size: 12 residues.

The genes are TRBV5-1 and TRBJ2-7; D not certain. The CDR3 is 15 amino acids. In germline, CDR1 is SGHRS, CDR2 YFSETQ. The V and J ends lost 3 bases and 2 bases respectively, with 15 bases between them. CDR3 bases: TGCGCCAGCAGCTCCAATATGGCTGGAGCCTACGAGCAGTACTTC. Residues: CASSSNMAGAYEQYF.

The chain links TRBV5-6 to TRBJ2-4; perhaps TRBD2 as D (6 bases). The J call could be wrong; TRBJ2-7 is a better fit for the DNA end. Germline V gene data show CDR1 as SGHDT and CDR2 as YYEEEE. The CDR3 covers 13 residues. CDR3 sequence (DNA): TGTGCCAGCTGGCGGGATACTGCCAACGAGCAGTACTTC. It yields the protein CASWRDTANEQYF.

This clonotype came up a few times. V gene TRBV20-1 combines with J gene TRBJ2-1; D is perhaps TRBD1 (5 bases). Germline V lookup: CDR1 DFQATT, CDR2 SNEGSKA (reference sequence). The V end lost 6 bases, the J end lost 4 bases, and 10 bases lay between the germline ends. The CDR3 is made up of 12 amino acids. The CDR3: CSASTGYNEQFF. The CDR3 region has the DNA TGCAGTGCAAGTACAGGTTACAATGAGCAGTTCTTC.

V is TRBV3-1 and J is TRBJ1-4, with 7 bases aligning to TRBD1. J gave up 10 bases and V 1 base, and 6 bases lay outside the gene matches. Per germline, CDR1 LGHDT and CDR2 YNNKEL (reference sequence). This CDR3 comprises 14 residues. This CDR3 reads CASSQGDSDRKLFF. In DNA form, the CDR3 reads TGTGCCAGCAGCCAAGGGGACAGCGATCGAAAACTGTTTTTT.

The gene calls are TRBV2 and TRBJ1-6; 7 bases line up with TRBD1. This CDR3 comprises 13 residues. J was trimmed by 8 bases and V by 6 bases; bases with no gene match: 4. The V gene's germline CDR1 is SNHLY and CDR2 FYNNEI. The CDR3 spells CASRRQGYSPLHF. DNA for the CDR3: TGTGCCAGCAGGAGACAGGGTTATTCACCCCTCCACTTT.

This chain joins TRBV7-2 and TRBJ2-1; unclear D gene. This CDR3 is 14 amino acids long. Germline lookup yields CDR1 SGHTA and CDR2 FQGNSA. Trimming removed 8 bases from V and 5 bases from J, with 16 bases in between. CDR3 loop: CASGPRVGNNEQFF. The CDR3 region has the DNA TGTGCCAGCGGCCCGCGAGTAGGGAACAATGAGCAGTTCTTC.